This is a list of T cell receptor beta chains from one sample in a study of siplizumab effects on memory and regulatory T cells. The method was immunoSEQ multiplex PCR; TCRdb's version includes in-frame clones alone and lacks a portion of them. The sample lists approximately 100,000 clones, approximately 92% seen once, with roughly 2.5% in the top ten. Sequenced input: CD4+ T cells sorted from blood. These receptors came from a human donor in good health. Some clones in this sample may be carry-over from other donors' samples. Both conserved end residues are part of each CDR3. Fields, in order: V gene, clone size, D gene, J gene, CDR3 DNA, CDR3 protein. D genes are given only for firm matches. A row's size may be missing; if present it is once, few, many or a size class.

>TRBV19|-|-|TRBJ2-3
TGTGCCAGTACCAAGAAGGACAACACAGATACGCAGTATTTT
CASTKKDNTDTQYF
>TRBV7-8|-|-|TRBJ2-5
TGTGCCAGCAGCCTAATTATGGGAACGGAGACCCAGTACTTC
CASSLIMGTETQYF
>TRBV2|-|TRBD1|TRBJ1-5
TGTGCCAGCAGTGGGACAGGGGGAAATCAGCCCCAGCATTTT
CASSGTGGNQPQHF
>TRBV14|-|TRBD2|TRBJ2-5
TGTGCCAGCAGCCAAGGGGTCCAGCGGGAGCGGTTCGTGACCCAGTACTTC
CASSQGVQRERFVTQYF
>TRBV7-7|-|-|TRBJ1-6
TGTGCTAGCAGCCTCGACAGAAATTCACCCCTCCACTTT
CASSLDRNSPLHF
>TRBV7-3|-|-|TRBJ2-6
TGTGCCAGCAGCCAGCAGGGTTCTGGGGCCAACGTCCTGACTTTC
CASSQQGSGANVLTF
>TRBV19|-|-|TRBJ1-5
TGTGCCAGTAGTATCCTTCGTGCGGATAGCAATCAGCCCCAGCATTTT
CASSILRADSNQPQHF
>TRBV13|-|TRBD1|TRBJ1-2
TGTGCCAGCAGCCCCCGGGACAGGGATTCTGGCTACACCTTC
CASSPRDRDSGYTF
>TRBV5-1|-|TRBD1|TRBJ1-2
TGCGCCAGCAGCCACCGCTTCGGACAGGGGGCTTTTGGATCCCTGAATTACTATGGCTACACCTTC
CASSHRFGQGAFGSLNYYGYTF
>TRBV19|-|-|TRBJ2-7
TGTGCCAGTAGTCCTTCCCCGAGCTCCTACGAGCAGTACTTC
CASSPSPSSYEQYF
>TRBV29-1|-|TRBD1|TRBJ1-2
TGCAGCGTTCCCTGGACAGGGAACTATGGCTACACCTTC
CSVPWTGNYGYTF
>TRBV7-9|-|-|TRBJ1-1
TGTGCCAGCAGCCTAGAATACACTGAAGCTTTCTTT
CASSLEYTEAFF
>TRBV14|few|-|TRBJ1-1
TGTGCCAGCAGCCAAGATCTCCAGACGAACACTGAAGCTTTCTTT
CASSQDLQTNTEAFF
>TRBV4-1|-|-|TRBJ1-5
TGCGCCAGCAGCCCACACGATGGGCAGGGCCCTTATAGCAATCAGCCCCAGCATTTT
CASSPHDGQGPYSNQPQHF
>TRBV9|once|TRBD1|TRBJ1-4
TGTGCCAGCAGCGTAGAGGGACAGGGACGCGGTGAAAAACTGTTTTTT
CASSVEGQGRGEKLFF
>TRBV6-6|-|TRBD2|TRBJ2-1
TGTGCCAGCAGTTCCTCGTCGGTAGCGGGAAATCAGTTCTTC
CASSSSSVAGNQFF
>TRBV5-6|-|-|TRBJ1-6
TGTGCCAGCAGCTCCAGGGGAGCCCCAAATTCACCCCTCCACTTT
CASSSRGAPNSPLHF
>TRBV4-1|-|TRBD1|TRBJ1-2
TGCGCCAGCAGCCAATTCCAGGGGGCGATTCTTCGTGGTGGCTACACCTTC
CASSQFQGAILRGGYTF
>TRBV28|-|TRBD2|TRBJ2-1
TGTGCCAGCAGTTTTAAACAGCGGGAATACAATGAGCAGTTCTTC
CASSFKQREYNEQFF
>TRBV10-3|-|TRBD2|TRBJ2-2
TGTGCCACCCAGGGACTAGCGGGAACAAACACCGGGGAGCTGTTTTTT
CATQGLAGTNTGELFF
>TRBV5-1|-|-|TRBJ2-6
TGCGCCAGCAGCGGAACACAGGGAACTGGGGCCAACGTCCTGACTTTC
CASSGTQGTGANVLTF
>TRBV5-1|-|TRBD2|TRBJ2-3
TGCGCCAGCAGCTGGACTGCTAGCGGGAGCACAGATACGCAGTATTTT
CASSWTASGSTDTQYF
>TRBV10-3|-|-|TRBJ1-1
TGTGCCATCAGCAGTATAGACCGGGACCCTATGTGGGCTTTCTTT
CAISSIDRDPMWAFF
>TRBV14|-|-|TRBJ2-5
TGTGCCAGCAGCCAATTAGGAACAGAACAAGAGACCCAGTACTTC
CASSQLGTEQETQYF
>TRBV5-6|-|-|TRBJ1-4
TGTGCCAGCAGCGCCCGGGGGGCGCGGGGGAATGAAAAACTGTTTTTT
CASSARGARGNEKLFF
>TRBV10-3|-|TRBD2|TRBJ2-7
TGTGCCATCAGTGCGACTAGCGGGACACGGAACGAGCAGTACTTC
CAISATSGTRNEQYF
>TRBV15|-|TRBD2|TRBJ2-1
TGTGCCACCAGGAGGCAATCTGTACTAGCGGGAGCCCCCGGGTACGATGAGCAGTTCTTC
CATRRQSVLAGAPGYDEQFF
>TRBV5-1|-|-|TRBJ1-5
TGCGCCAGCAGCTTGAGCCTAAATCAGCCCCAGCATTTT
CASSLSLNQPQHF
>TRBV19|-|TRBD1|TRBJ1-5
TGTGCCAGTAACAACCCGACAGGGCGAAATCAGCCCCAGCATTTT
CASNNPTGRNQPQHF
>TRBV4-1|-|TRBD2|TRBJ2-4
TGCGCCAGCAGCCAAGAGGGAGGGCAGGCGGTAGCCAAAAACATTCAGTACTTC
CASSQEGGQAVAKNIQYF
>TRBV2|-|TRBD1|TRBJ1-4
TGTGCCAGCAACAGGGGGCGCGATAATGAAAAACTGTTTTTT
CASNRGRDNEKLFF
>TRBV18|-|TRBD1|TRBJ1-5
TGTGCCAGCTCATCGGCAGGGGGTAGTCAGCCCCAGCATTTT
CASSSAGGSQPQHF
>TRBV18|-|-|TRBJ1-5
TGTGCCAGCTCACCAACGTCAAATCAGCCCCAGCATTTT
CASSPTSNQPQHF
>TRBV6-1|-|TRBD2|TRBJ2-1
TGTGCCAGCAGTGCGACTAGCGGGAGCTACAATGAGCAGTTCTTC
CASSATSGSYNEQFF
>TRBV27|-|-|TRBJ2-7
TGTGCCAGCAGTTTATCGCCTTGGCTAGGGGGGTACGAGCAGTACTTC
CASSLSPWLGGYEQYF
>TRBV18|-|TRBD1|TRBJ2-7
TGTGCCAGCTCACCACGCGACGGGGGGACAGGGAAATACGAGCAGTACTTC
CASSPRDGGTGKYEQYF
>TRBV11-2|-|-|TRBJ2-1
TGTGCCAGCAAGAGAGGTCGCAATGAGCAGTTCTTC
CASKRGRNEQFF